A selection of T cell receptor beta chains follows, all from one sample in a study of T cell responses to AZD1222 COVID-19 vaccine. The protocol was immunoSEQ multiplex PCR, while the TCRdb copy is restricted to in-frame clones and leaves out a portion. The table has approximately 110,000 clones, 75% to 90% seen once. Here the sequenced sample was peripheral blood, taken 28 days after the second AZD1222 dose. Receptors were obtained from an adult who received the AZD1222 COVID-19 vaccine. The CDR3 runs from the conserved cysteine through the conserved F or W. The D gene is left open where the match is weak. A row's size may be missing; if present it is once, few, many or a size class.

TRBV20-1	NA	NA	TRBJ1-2	CSASRGNIYGYTF	TGCAGTGCTAGTAGAGGTAACATCTATGGCTACACCTTC
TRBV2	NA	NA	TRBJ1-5	CASSNPGQYSNQPQHF	TGTGCCAGCAGTAACCCGGGACAATATAGCAATCAGCCCCAGCATTTT
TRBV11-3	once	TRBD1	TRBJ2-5	CASSPGTAETQYF	TGTGCCAGCAGCCCCGGGACAGCCGAGACCCAGTACTTC
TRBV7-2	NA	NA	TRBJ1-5	CASSDRALAPQHF	TGTGCCAGCAGCGACCGAGCACTGGCGCCCCAGCATTTT
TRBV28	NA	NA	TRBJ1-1	CASSLPGGGRAEAFF	TGTGCCAGCAGTTTACCTGGGGGGGGGCGTGCTGAAGCTTTCTTT
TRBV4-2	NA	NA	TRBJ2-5	CASSQLDSEETQYF	TGTGCCAGCAGCCAATTAGACAGTGAAGAGACCCAGTACTTC
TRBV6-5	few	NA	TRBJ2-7	CASSPRRGDEQYF	TGTGCCAGCAGTCCCCGTAGAGGGGACGAGCAGTACTTC
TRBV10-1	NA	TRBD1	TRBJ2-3	CASSESSGTGVDADTQYF	TGCGCCAGCAGTGAGTCGAGCGGGACAGGGGTAGACGCAGATACGCAGTATTTT
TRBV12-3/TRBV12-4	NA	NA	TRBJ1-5	CASMGDYQPQHF	TGTGCCTCGATGGGGGACTATCAGCCCCAGCATTTT
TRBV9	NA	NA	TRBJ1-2	CASSPTRDPRMRGYTF	TGTGCCAGCAGCCCGACCCGAGACCCACGTATGCGGGGCTACACCTTC
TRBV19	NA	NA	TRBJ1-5	CASSISGGVGPQHF	TGTGCCAGTAGTATATCGGGCGGAGTAGGACCCCAGCATTTT
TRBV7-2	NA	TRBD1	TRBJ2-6	CASSLKWTGGSGANVLTF	TGTGCCAGCAGCTTAAAGTGGACAGGGGGCTCTGGGGCCAACGTCCTGACTTTC
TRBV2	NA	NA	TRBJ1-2	CASRTPGDGYTF	TGTGCCAGCAGGACCCCGGGAGACGGCTACACCTTC
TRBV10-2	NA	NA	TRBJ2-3	CASSLMVPDTQYF	TGCGCCAGCAGTCTCATGGTACCAGATACGCAGTATTTT
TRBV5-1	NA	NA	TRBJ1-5	CASRIQADQPQHF	TGCGCCAGCAGAATACAGGCAGATCAGCCCCAGCATTTT
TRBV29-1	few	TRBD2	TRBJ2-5	CSVVGTSGGQETQYF	TGCAGCGTTGTAGGGACTAGCGGGGGGCAAGAGACCCAGTACTTC
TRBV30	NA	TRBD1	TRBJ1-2	CAWRRRRTGGVWGYTF	TGTGCCTGGAGGCGGCGGAGGACAGGGGGCGTCTGGGGCTACACCTTC
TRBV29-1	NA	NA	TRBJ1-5	CSVVGPGDNQPQHF	TGCAGCGTTGTAGGGCCAGGCGACAATCAGCCCCAGCATTTT
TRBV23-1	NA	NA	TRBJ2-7	CARCKQYF	TGCGCCCGCTGCAAGCAGTACTTC
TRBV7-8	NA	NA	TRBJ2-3	CASSLGRLDTQYF	TGTGCCAGCAGCCTAGGGCGGTTAGATACGCAGTATTTT
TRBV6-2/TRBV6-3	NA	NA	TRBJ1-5	CASSYAANQPQHF	TGTGCCAGCAGTTATGCGGCCAATCAGCCCCAGCATTTT
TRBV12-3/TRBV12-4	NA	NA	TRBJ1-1	CASTQGWGAEAFF	TGTGCCAGCACCCAAGGTTGGGGGGCTGAAGCTTTCTTT
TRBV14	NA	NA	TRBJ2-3	CASSQGGRTQYF	TGTGCCAGCAGCCAAGGAGGGAGGACGCAGTATTTT
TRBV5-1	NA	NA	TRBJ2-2	CASSLDAGTGTGELFF	TGCGCCAGCAGCTTGGATGCAGGGACGGGCACCGGGGAGCTGTTTTTT
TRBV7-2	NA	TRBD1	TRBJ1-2	CASSLTGGGYTF	TGTGCCAGCAGCTTGACAGGGGGAGGCTACACCTTC
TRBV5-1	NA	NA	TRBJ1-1	CASSYDRTEAFF	TGCGCCAGCAGCTACGACAGAACTGAAGCTTTCTTT
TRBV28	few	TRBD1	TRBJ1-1	CASSRWTGVNTEAFF	TGTGCCAGCAGCCGCTGGACAGGGGTGAACACTGAAGCTTTCTTT
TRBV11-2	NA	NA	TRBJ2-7	CASSKWTGGNEQYF	TGTGCCAGCAGCAAATGGACAGGAGGGAACGAGCAGTACTTC
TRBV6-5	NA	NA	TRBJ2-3	CASSYSSAGNTQYF	TGTGCCAGCAGTTACAGCTCGGCGGGAAATACGCAGTATTTT
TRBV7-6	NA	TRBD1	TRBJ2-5	CASSTLTGFQETQYF	TGTGCCAGCAGCACCCTGACAGGGTTCCAAGAGACCCAGTACTTC
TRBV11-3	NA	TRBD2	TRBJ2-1	CASSLETSGAPYNEQFF	TGTGCCAGCAGCTTAGAAACTAGCGGGGCCCCCTACAATGAGCAGTTCTTC
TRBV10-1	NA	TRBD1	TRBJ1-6	CASSASTGVRSPLHF	TGCGCCAGCAGTGCCTCAACAGGGGTTCGTTCACCCCTCCACTTT
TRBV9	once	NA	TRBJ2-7	CASSVGQGTYEQYF	TGTGCCAGCAGCGTAGGGCAGGGCACCTACGAGCAGTACTTC
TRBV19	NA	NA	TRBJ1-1	CASSIRANTEAFF	TGTGCCAGTAGTATACGGGCGAACACTGAAGCTTTCTTT
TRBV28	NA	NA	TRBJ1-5	CASSPGEPSNQPQHF	TGTGCCAGCAGTCCGGGGGAACCTAGCAATCAGCCCCAGCATTTT
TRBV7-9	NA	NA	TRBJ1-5	CASSSAGTGSSQHF	TGTGCCAGCAGCTCTGCCGGAACAGGGTCGTCCCAGCATTTT
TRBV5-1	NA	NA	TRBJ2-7	CASSFEVPRYEQYF	TGCGCCAGCAGCTTCGAGGTCCCGAGGTACGAGCAGTACTTC
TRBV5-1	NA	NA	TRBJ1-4	CASRNTGLTGNEKLFF	TGCGCCAGCAGAAATACAGGGTTGACTGGTAATGAAAAACTGTTTTTT
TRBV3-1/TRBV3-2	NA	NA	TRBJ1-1	CASSPKGTMNTEAFF	TGTGCCAGCAGCCCAAAGGGTACAATGAACACTGAAGCTTTCTTT
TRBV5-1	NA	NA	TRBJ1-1	CASSLTGVGYTEAFF	TGCGCCAGCAGCTTGACAGGTGTGGGGTACACTGAAGCTTTCTTT
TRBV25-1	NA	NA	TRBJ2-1	CASSEPGNNEQFF	TGTGCCAGCAGTGAACCGGGCAACAATGAGCAGTTCTTC
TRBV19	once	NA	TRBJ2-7	CASSTSGYEQYF	TGTGCCAGTAGTACCTCGGGGTACGAGCAGTACTTC
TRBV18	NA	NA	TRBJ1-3	CASSPARRHSGNTIYF	TGTGCCAGCTCACCGGCCAGGAGGCACTCTGGAAACACCATATATTTT
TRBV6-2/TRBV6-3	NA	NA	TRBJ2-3	CASSPSGFTADTQYF	TGTGCCAGCAGCCCGTCGGGTTTTACGGCAGATACGCAGTATTTT
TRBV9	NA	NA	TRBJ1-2	CASSVGGGSSTF	NA
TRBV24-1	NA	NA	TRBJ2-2	CATSAQGDGELFF	TGTGCCACCAGTGCACAGGGAGACGGGGAGCTGTTTTTT
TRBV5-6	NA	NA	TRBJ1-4	CASSLWNPSNEKLFF	TGTGCCAGCAGCTTGTGGAATCCTAGTAATGAAAAACTGTTTTTT
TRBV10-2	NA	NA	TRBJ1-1	CASSRDKNTEAFF	TGCGCCAGCAGTAGGGACAAGAACACTGAAGCTTTCTTT